A selection of T cell receptor beta chains follows, all from one sample in a study of graft-versus-host responses after intestinal transplantation. The antigens for these receptors are not known. The method was immunoSEQ multiplex PCR; TCRdb's version includes in-frame clones alone and lacks a portion of them. The sample records 90,000 to 120,000 clones, about 90% being singletons. The sample consisted of unstimulated CD4+ T cells sorted from spleen or lymph node cells, taken before intestinal transplant. The receptors here all came from a human donor who received an intestinal transplant. CDR3s include the opening cysteine and the closing phenylalanine or tryptophan. The D gene is left open where the match is weak. Some rows have no size entry. The others give once, few or many, or a class for an expanded clone.

V,size,J,D,DNA,CDR3
TRBV18,NA,TRBJ2-7,NA,TGTGCCAGCTCACCGGCTAGCTCCTACGAGCAGTACTTC,CASSPASSYEQYF
TRBV25-1,NA,TRBJ1-3,NA,TGTGCCAGCACAGCACAGGGTTTGAGAAACACCATATATTTT,CASTAQGLRNTIYF
TRBV7-9,NA,TRBJ2-7,NA,TGTGCCGTCGGTGGGGGGACACTTTTCTACGAGCAGTACTTC,CAVGGGTLFYEQYF
TRBV28,NA,TRBJ2-3,TRBD2,TGTGCCAGCAGTCGACTAGCTCCGGGAACAGATACGCAGTATTTT,CASSRLAPGTDTQYF
TRBV27,NA,TRBJ2-1,NA,TGTGCCAGCAGTTTGAGTAGGCGAGCCCGTCAGTTCTTC,CASSLSRRARQFF
TRBV7-9,NA,TRBJ1-1,NA,NA,CASSFGSVRGNTEAFF
TRBV29-1,NA,TRBJ1-1,NA,TGCAGCGTTCGGGAGAGCGCAGGGGAAGCTTTCTTT,CSVRESAGEAFF
TRBV4-2,NA,TRBJ2-7,TRBD2,TGTGCCAGCAGCCAAGGGACCGGGGGGGCCTACGAGCAGTACTTC,CASSQGTGGAYEQYF
TRBV4-2,NA,TRBJ1-3,NA,TGTGCCAGCGAACAAGGGGGGGGGCCTGGAAACACCATATATTTT,CASEQGGGPGNTIYF
TRBV9,few,TRBJ2-2,NA,TGTGCCAGCAGCAGACGCGTGACCGGGGAGCTGTTTTTT,CASSRRVTGELFF
TRBV9,NA,TRBJ2-3,NA,TGTGCCAGCAGCGTCGGGGGAACCACAGATACGCAGTATTTT,CASSVGGTTDTQYF
TRBV6-5,NA,TRBJ1-4,NA,TGTGCCAGCAGCGACCGGACTGCAACTAATGAAAAACTGTTTTTT,CASSDRTATNEKLFF
TRBV29-1,NA,TRBJ1-2,NA,TGCAGCGTTGTTCAGGGCTATGGCTACACCTTC,CSVVQGYGYTF